The TCR beta chain under discussion was sequenced for a study of shared clonotypes between healthy human individuals. Study-level background: Three plates were used per donor for CD4 naive, three for CD4 memory, two for CD8 naive and one for CD8 memory. General observations from the study: Large sequencing depth failed to make sorted-subset sequencing complete, rarefaction showed.

Details on this clone: No antigen is known for it. The sample holds other DNA sequences that translate to the same CDR3.

Study processing details: Junction-only immunoSEQ data arrived without quality scores, meaning filtering differed. Measured with immunoSEQ multiplex PCR; TCRdb has only the in-frame clones, and not every one. That table is the source of V, J and clone size, and D and trimming were worked out from the DNA. The repertoire includes 2,100,000 or so clones, almost 96% of them detected once, and less than 0.15% sits in the top ten. Caucasian adults living in Nashville, Tennessee, provided all samples. The V gene lost 3 bases and the J gene lost 0 bases, with 8 bases spanning the gap. The CDR3 runs to 13 residues. Germline-derived CDR1 and CDR2 are SQVTM and ANQGSEA.

Specimen: naive CD4+ T cells sorted from blood. Subset indicated: CD45RA+ positively selected. The TCR sequence derives from a young man in good health. This sequence joins TRBV29-1 and TRBJ1-1; unclear D gene. The CDR3 bases are TGCAGCGTTGATCGACGGATGAACACTGAAGCTTTCTTT. This sequence encodes CSVDRRMNTEAFF.